The clone carrying this T cell receptor beta chain was observed at least ten times. At one end, the junction sequence differs from germline, possibly due to a read error. These data originate in a study of early T cells in non-severe SARS-CoV-2 infection. This CDR3 has 13 residues. From germline, CDR1 is SGHNT and CDR2 YYREEE (reference sequence). TCRdb passed the 5' RACE reads through MiXCR, listing each CDR3 protein once. The sample lists tens of thousands of distinct CDR3 sequences; about 12% were seen once. Sequences were obtained from whole blood. The J gene is TRBJ1-4, the V gene TRBV5-4; D uncertain. The receptor's source is an adult who was a healthcare worker with PCR-confirmed SARS-CoV-2 infection or an uninfected control (not recorded which). CDR3 coding DNA: TGTGCCGGCAGACGTCCCGATAATGAAAAACTGTTTTTT. Encoded protein: CAGRRPDNEKLFF.